This TCR beta chain was identified in a study of T-cell reconstitution after alpha-beta-depleted transplantation in children. This clonotype has just a few counts. As it was prepared, the TCRbeta library received unique molecular identifiers. TCRdb ran MiXCR on the PCR reads and lists one entry per CDR3 protein. The repertoire holds approximately 1,000,000 distinct CDR3 sequences, about 29% seen once, with more than 25% in the top ten. The CDR3 totals 14 residues. V was pared by 0 bases and J by 10 bases, with 13 bases between. CDR1 is SGHVS and CDR2 is FQNEAQ in the germline V gene. The clonotype was recovered from a boy younger than two who had a stem cell transplant for SCID, so the T cells may come from the graft donor. The starting material was PBMCs, mostly from graft donor cells, obtained 360 days after TCRalphabeta/CD19-depleted stem cell transplant. J is TRBJ1-5 and V is TRBV7-8, with D possibly being TRBD1 (5 bases). The CDR3 DNA follows: TGTGCCAGCAGCTTAGCAGGGGTTAATGGACCCCAGCATTTT. Protein: CASSLAGVNGPQHF.